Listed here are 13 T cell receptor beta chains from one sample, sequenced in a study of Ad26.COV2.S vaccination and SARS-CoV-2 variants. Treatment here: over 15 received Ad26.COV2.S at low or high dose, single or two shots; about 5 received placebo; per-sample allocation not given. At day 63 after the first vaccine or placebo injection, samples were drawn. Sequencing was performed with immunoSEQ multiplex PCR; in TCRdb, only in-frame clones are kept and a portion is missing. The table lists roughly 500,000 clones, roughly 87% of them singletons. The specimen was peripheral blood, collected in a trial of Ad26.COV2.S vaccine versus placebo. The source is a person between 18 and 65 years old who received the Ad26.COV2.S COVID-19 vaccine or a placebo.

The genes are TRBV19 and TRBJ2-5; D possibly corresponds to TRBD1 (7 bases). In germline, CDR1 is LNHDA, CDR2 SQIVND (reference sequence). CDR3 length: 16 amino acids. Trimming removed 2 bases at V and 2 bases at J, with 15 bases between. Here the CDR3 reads CASSIMEGAKQETQYF. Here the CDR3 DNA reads TGTGCCAGTAGTATAATGGAGGGGGCGAAACAAGAGACCCAGTACTTC. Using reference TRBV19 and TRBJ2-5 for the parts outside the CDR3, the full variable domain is DGGITQSPKYLFRKEGQNVTLSCEQNLNHDAMYWYRQDPGQGLRLIYYSQIVNDFQKGDIAEGYSVSREKKESFPLTVTSAQKNPTAFYLCASSIMEGAKQETQYFGPGTRLLVL.

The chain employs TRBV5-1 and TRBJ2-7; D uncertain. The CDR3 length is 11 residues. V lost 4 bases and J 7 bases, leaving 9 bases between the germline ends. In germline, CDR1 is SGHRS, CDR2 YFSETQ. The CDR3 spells CASSTSGEQYF. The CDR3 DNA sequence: TGCGCCAGCAGCACGTCAGGAGAGCAGTACTTC.

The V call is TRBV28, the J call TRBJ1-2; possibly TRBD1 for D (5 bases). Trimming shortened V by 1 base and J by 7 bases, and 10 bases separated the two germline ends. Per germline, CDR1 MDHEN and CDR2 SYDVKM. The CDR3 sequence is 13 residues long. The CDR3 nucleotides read TGTGCCAGCAGTTTATTAGGGGTATCTGGCTACACCTTC. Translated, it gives CASSLLGVSGYTF.

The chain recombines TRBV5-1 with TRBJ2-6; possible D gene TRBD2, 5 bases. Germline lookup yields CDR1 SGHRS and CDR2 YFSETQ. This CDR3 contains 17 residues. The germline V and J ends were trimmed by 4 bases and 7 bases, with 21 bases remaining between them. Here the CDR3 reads CASSMEDRPGSANVLTF. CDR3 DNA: TGCGCCAGCAGCATGGAGGACCGCCCGGGAAGCGCCAACGTCCTGACTTTC.

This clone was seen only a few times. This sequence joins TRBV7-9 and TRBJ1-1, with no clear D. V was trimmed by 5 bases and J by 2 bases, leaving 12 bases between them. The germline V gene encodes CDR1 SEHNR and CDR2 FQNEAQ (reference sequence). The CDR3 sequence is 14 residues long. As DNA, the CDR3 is TGTGCCAGCAGCCATGATACAGCTAACACTGAAGCTTTCTTT. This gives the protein CASSHDTANTEAFF.

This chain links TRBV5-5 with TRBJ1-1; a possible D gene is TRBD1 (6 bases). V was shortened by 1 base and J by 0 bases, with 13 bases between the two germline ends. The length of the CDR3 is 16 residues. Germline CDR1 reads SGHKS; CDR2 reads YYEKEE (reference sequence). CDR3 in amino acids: CASSLTPGHLNTEAFF. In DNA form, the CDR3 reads TGTGCCAGCAGCTTGACCCCGGGACACCTGAACACTGAAGCTTTCTTT.

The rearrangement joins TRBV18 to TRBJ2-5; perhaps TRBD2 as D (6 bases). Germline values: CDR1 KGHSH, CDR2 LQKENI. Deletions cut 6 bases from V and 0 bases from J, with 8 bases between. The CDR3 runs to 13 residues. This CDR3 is CASSRDYQETQYF. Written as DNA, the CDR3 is TGTGCCAGCTCTCGGGACTACCAAGAGACCCAGTACTTC.

The CDR3 DNA is TGTGCCAGCAGCTGGGGGTTCACGGTGACAGATACGCAGTATTTT. It encodes CASSWGFTVTDTQYF. The V gene is TRBV7-2, the J gene TRBJ2-3, with D perhaps assigned TRBD1 or TRBD2 (5 bases each). The CDR3 runs to 15 residues. Between the trimmed V and J ends, which lost 4 bases and 3 bases, there was a span of 14 bases. CDR1 SGHTA and CDR2 FQGNSA come from the germline V gene.

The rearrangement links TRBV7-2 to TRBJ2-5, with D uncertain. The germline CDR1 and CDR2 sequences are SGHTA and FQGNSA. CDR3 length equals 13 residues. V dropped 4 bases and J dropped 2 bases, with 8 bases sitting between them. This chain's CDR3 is CASSSGFQETQYF. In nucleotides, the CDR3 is TGTGCCAGCAGCTCAGGCTTTCAAGAGACCCAGTACTTC.

The CDR3 spells CASSSRGPGGPGELFF. As DNA, the CDR3 is TGTGCCAGCAGCTCCAGGGGTCCGGGGGGCCCCGGGGAGCTGTTTTTT. The rearrangement links TRBV5-6 to TRBJ2-2; maybe TRBD2 (7 bases). Germline V gene sequence: CDR1 SGHDT, CDR2 YYEEEE. V lost 3 bases and J 6 bases, leaving 18 bases between the germline ends. This CDR3 has 16 amino acids. The complete variable domain, with remaining parts taken from reference TRBV5-6 and TRBJ2-2, reads DAGVTQSPTHLIKTRGQQVTLRCSPKSGHDTVSWYQQALGQGPQFIFQYYEEEERQRGNFPDRFSGHQFPNYSSELNVNALLLGDSALYLCASSSRGPGGPGELFFGEGSRLTVL.

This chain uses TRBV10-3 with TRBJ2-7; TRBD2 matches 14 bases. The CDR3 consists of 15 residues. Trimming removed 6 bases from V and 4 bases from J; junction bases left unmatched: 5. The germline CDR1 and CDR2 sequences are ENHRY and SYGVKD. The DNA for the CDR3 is TGTGCCATCAGGACTAGCGGGAGGGCGGCGTACGAGCAGTACTTC. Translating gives CAIRTSGRAAYEQYF.

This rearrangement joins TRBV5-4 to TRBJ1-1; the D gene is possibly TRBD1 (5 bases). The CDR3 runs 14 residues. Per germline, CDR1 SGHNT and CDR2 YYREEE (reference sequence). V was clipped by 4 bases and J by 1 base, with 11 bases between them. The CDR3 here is CASSQRGWNTEAFF. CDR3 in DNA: TGTGCCAGCAGCCAGAGGGGTTGGAACACTGAAGCTTTCTTT.

This chain's CDR3 is CASSGGLAELTGELFF. The CDR3 coding sequence is TGTGCCAGCAGTGGTGGACTAGCGGAGCTCACCGGGGAGCTGTTTTTT. The rearrangement joins TRBV27 to TRBJ2-2; TRBD2 aligns across 10 bases. CDR1 is MNHEY and CDR2 is SMNVEV in the germline V gene (reference sequence). J was trimmed by 4 bases and V by 5 bases; bases with no gene match: 7. The CDR3 is 16 residues long.